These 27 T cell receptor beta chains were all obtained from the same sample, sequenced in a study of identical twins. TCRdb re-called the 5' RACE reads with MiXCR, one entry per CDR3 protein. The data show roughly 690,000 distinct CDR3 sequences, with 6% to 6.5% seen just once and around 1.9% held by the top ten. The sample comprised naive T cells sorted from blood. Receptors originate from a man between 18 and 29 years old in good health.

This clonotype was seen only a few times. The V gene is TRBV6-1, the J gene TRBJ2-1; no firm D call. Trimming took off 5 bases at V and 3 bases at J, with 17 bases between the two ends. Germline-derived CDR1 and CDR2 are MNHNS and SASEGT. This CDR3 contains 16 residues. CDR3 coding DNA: TGTGCCAGCAGTCCGTCTTCAGGTGGGCTCTACAATGAGCAGTTCTTC. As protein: CASSPSSGGLYNEQFF.

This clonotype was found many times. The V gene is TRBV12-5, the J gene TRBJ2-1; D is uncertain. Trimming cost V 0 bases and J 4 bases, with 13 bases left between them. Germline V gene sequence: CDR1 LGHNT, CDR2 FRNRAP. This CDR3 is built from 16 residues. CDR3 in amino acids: CASGLVSWSYYNEQFF. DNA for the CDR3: TGTGCTAGTGGTTTGGTAAGCTGGAGTTATTACAATGAGCAGTTCTTC. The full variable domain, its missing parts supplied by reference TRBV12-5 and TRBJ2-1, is DARVTQTPRHKVTEMGQEVTMRCQPILGHNTVFWYRQTMMQGLELLAYFRNRAPLDDSGMPKDRFSAEMPDATLATLKIQPSEPRDSAVYFCASGLVSWSYYNEQFFGPGTRLTVL.

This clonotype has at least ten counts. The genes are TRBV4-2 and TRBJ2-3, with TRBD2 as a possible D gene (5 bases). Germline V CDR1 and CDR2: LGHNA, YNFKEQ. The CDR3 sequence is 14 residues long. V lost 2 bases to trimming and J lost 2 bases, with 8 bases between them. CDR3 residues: CASSQRGTTDTQYF. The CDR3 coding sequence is TGTGCCAGCAGCCAACGGGGAACCACAGATACGCAGTATTTT.

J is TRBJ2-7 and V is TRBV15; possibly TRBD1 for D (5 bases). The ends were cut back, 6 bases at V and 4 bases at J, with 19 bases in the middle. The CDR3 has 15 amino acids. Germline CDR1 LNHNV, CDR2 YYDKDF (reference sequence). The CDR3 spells CATSEPQGSPYEQYF. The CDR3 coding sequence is TGTGCCACCAGTGAACCTCAGGGATCTCCTTACGAGCAGTACTTC.

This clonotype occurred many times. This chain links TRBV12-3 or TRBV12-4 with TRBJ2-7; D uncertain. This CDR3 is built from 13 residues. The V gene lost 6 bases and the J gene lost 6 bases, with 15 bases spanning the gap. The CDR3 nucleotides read TGTGCCAGCAGCCAATTAAGATTCGGCGAGCAGTACGTC. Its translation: CASSQLRFGEQYV.

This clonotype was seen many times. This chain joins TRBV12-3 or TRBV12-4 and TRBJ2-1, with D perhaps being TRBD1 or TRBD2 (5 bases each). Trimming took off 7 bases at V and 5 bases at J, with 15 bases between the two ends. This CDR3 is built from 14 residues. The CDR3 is CASTSRDPNNEQFF. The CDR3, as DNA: TGTGCCAGCACCTCCCGGGACCCTAACAATGAGCAGTTCTTC.

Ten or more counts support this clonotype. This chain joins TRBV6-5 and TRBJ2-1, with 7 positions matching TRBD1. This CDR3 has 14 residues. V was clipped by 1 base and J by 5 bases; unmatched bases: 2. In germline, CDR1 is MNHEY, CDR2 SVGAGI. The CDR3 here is CASSYWDSDNEQFF. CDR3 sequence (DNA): TGTGCCAGCAGTTACTGGGACAGCGACAATGAGCAGTTCTTC.

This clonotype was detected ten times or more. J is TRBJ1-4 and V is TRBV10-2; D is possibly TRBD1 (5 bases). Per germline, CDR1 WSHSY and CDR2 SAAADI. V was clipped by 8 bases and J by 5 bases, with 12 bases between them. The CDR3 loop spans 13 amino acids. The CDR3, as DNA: TGCGCCAGCTGCGAGACAGAGAATGAAAAACTGTTTTTT. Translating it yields CASCETENEKLFF.

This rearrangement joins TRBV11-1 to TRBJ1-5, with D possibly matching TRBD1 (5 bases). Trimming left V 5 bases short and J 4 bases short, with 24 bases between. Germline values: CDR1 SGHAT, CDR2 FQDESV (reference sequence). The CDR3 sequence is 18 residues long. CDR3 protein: CASSPLRQGSFANQPQHF. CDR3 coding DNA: TGTGCCAGCAGCCCCTTGAGGCAGGGAAGTTTCGCGAATCAGCCCCAGCATTTT.

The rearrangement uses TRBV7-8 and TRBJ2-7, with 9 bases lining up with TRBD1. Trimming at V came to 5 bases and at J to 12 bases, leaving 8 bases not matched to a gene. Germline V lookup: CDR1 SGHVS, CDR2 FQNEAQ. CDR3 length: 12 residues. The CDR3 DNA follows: TGTGCCAGCAGCACCGGGACAGGGATTGTGTACTTC. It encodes CASSTGTGIVYF.

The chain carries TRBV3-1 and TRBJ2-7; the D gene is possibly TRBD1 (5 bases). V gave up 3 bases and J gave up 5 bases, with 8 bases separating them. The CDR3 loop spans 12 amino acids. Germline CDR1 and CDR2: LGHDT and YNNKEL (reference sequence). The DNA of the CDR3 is TGTGCCAGCAGCCAGTGGGGCAACGAGCAGTACGTC. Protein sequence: CASSQWGNEQYV.

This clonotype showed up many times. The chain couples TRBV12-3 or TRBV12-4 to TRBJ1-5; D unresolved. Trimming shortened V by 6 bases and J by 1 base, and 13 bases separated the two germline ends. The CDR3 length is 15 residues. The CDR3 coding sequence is TGTGCCAGCAGCCCTATAGGCTTAAGCAATCAGCCCCAGCATTTT. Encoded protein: CASSPIGLSNQPQHF.

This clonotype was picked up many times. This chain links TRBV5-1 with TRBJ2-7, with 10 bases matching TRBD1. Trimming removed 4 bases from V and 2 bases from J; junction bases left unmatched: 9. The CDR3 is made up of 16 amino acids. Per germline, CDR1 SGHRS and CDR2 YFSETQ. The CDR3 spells CASSPGGQGVAYEQYF. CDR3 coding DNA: TGCGCCAGCAGCCCGGGAGGACAGGGGGTCGCCTACGAGCAGTACTTC.

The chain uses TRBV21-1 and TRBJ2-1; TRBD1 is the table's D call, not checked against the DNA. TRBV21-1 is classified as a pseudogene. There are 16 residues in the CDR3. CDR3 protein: CASSTRDRVRYNEQFF. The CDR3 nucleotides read TGTGCCAGCAGCACTAGGGACAGGGTACGGTACAATGAGCAGTTCTTC.

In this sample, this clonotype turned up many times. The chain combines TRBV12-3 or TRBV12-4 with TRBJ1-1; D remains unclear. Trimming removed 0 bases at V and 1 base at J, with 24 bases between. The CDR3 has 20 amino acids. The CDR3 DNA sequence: TGTGCCAGCAGTTTAGCGCACCCCGCTAATGTCTACATGGGGAACACTGAAGCTTTCTTT. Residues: CASSLAHPANVYMGNTEAFF.

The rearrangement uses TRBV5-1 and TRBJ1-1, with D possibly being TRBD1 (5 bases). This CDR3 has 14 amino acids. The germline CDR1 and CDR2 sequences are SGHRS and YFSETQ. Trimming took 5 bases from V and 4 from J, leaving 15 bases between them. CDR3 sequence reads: CASSPLDGATEAFF. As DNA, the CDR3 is TGCGCCAGCAGTCCCCTGGATGGGGCCACTGAAGCTTTCTTT.

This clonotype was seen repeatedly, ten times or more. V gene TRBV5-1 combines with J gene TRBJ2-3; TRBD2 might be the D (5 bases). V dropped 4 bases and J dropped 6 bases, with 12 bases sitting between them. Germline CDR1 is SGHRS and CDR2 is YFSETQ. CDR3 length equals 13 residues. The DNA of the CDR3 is TGCGCCAGCAGCAGGACTCCTGAGGATACGCAGTATTTT. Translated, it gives CASSRTPEDTQYF.

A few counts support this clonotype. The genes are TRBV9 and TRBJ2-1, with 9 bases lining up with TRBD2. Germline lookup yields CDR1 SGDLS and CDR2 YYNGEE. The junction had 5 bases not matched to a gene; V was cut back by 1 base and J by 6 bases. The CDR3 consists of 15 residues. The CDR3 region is CASSVMLAGRNEQFF. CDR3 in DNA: TGTGCCAGCAGCGTAATGCTAGCGGGGCGCAATGAGCAGTTCTTC.

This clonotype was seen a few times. CDR3 nucleotides: TGTGCCACAAGCTACACAGATACGCAGTATTTT. It translates to CATSYTDTQYF. The rearrangement joins TRBV15 to TRBJ2-3; D unclear. The CDR3 is 11 residues long. The germline V gene encodes CDR1 LNHNV and CDR2 YYDKDF (reference sequence). V lost 9 bases and J lost 2, with 6 bases in between.

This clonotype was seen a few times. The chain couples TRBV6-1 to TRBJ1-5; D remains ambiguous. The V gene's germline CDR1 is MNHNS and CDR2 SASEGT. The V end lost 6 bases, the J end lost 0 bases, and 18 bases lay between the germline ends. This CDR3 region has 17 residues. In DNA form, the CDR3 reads TGTGCCAGCAGCCCAATACGGACGGATAATAGCAATCAGCCCCAGCATTTT. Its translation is CASSPIRTDNSNQPQHF.

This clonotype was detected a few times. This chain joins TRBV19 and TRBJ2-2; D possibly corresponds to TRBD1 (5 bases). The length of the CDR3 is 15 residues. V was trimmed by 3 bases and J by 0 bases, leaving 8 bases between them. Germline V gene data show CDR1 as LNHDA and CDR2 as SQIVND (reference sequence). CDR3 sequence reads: CASSMVGPNTGELFF. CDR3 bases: TGTGCCAGTAGTATGGTGGGGCCGAACACCGGGGAGCTGTTTTTT. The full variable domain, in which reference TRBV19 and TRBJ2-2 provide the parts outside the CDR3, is DGGITQSPKYLFRKEGQNVTLSCEQNLNHDAMYWYRQDPGQGLRLIYYSQIVNDFQKGDIAEGYSVSREKKESFPLTVTSAQKNPTAFYLCASSMVGPNTGELFFGEGSRLTVL.

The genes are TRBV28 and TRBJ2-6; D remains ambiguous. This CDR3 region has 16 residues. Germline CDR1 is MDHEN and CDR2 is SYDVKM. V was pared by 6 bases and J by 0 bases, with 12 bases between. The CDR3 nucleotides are TGTGCCAGCAGCTGGAGAGAAAGCTCTGGGGCCAACGTCCTGACTTTC. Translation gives CASSWRESSGANVLTF.

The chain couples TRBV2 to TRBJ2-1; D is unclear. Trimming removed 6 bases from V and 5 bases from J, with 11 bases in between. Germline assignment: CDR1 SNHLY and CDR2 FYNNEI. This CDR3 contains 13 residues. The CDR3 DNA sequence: TGTGCCAGCAGAATTGACAAAAACAATGAGCAGTTCTTC. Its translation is CASRIDKNNEQFF.

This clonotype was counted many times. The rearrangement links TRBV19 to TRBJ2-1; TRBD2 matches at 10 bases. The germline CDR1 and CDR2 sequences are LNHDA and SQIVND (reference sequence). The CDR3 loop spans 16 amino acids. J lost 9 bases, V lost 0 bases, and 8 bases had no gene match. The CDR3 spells CASSIDRLAGVVEQFF. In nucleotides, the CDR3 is TGTGCCAGTAGTATAGATCGGCTAGCGGGAGTGGTTGAGCAGTTCTTC.

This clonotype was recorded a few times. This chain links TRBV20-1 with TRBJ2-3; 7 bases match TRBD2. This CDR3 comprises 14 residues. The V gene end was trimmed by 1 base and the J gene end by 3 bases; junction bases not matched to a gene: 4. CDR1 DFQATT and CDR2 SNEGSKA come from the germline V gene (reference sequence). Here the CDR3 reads CSARGKAGTDTQYF. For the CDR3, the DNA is TGCAGTGCTAGAGGGAAAGCGGGAACAGATACGCAGTATTTT.

The chain's CDR3 is CASSVGGTADEQFF. The CDR3 DNA is TGTGCCAGCAGCGTTGGGGGGACTGCGGATGAGCAGTTCTTC. The chain combines TRBV9 with TRBJ2-1; the D gene is possibly TRBD2 (6 bases). Trimming removed 2 bases at V and 8 bases at J, with 14 bases between. The CDR3 has 14 amino acids. Germline V gives CDR1 SGDLS, CDR2 YYNGEE.

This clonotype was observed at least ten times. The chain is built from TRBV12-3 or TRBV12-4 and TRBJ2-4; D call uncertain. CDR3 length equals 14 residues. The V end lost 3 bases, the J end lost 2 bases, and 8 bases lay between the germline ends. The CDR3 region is CASSFPVTKNIQYF. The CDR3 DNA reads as TGTGCCAGCAGTTTCCCGGTAACCAAAAACATTCAGTACTTC.